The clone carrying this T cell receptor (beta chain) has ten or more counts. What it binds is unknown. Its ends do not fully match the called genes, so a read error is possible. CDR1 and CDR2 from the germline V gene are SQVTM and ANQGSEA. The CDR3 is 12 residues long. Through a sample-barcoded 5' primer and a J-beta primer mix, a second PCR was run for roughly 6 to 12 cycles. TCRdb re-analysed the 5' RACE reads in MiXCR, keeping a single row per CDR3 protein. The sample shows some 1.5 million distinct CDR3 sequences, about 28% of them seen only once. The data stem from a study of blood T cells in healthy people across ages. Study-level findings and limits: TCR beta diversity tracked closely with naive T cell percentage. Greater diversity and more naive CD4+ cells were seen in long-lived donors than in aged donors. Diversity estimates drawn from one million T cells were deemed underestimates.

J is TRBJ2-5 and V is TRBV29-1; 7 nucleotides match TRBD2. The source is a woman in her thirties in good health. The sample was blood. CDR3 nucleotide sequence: TGCAGCATTGACGGGGGGCAAGAGACCCAGTACTTC. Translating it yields CSIDGGQETQYF.